This TCR beta chain was identified in a study of early T cells in non-severe SARS-CoV-2 infection. Across the whole study: Bulk RNA taken from unsorted whole blood was sequenced, leaving chains unpaired. The study, taken as a whole, reports: Matching results from VDJdb favored anti-spike CD8 responses, leaving private and CD4 specificities undetected.

Points on this clonotype: Its target is not known.

Each single cDNA molecule received a unique molecular identifier. TCRdb analysed the 5' RACE reads with MiXCR anew, one entry per CDR3 protein. Seen here are around 47,000 distinct CDR3 sequences, roughly 11% observed once, and the top ten hold 13%. This clonotype was obtained from an adult who was a healthcare worker with PCR-confirmed SARS-CoV-2 infection or an uninfected control (not recorded which). Source material: whole blood.

The CDR3 reads CSAMIAGGRDTQYF. The CDR3 DNA reads as TGCAGTGCTATGATAGCCGGAGGGAGAGATACGCAGTATTTT. The chain joins TRBV20-1 to TRBJ2-3; a possible D gene is TRBD2 (6 bases). Trimming pared 4 bases from V and 5 bases from J, leaving 16 bases between. Germline CDR1 and CDR2: DFQATT and SNEGSKA (reference sequence). CDR3 length: 14 residues.